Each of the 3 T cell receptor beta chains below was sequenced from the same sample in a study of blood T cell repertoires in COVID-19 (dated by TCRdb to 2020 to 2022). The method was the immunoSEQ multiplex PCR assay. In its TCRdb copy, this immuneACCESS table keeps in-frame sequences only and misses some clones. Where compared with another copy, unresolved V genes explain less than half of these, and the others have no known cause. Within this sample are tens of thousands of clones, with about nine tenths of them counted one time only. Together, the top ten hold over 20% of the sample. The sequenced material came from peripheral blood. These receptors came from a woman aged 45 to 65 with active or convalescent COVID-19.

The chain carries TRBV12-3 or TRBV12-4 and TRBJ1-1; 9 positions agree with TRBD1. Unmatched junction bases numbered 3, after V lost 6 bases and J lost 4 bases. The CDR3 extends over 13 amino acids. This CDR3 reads CASRQGASTEAFF. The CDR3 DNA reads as TGTGCCAGCAGACAGGGGGCCAGCACTGAAGCTTTCTTT.

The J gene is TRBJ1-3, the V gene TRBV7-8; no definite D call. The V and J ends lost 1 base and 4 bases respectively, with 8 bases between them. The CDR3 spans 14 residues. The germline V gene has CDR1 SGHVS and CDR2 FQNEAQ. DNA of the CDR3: TGTGCCAGCAGCTTAGGGGCGAACGGAAACACCATATATTTT. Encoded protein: CASSLGANGNTIYF.

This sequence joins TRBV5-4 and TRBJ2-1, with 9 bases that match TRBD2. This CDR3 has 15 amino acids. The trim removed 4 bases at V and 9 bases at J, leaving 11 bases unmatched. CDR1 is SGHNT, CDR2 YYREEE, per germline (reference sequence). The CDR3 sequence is CASSHSSGSHGEQFF. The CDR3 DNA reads TGTGCCAGCAGCCATAGTAGCGGGAGCCATGGTGAGCAGTTCTTC.